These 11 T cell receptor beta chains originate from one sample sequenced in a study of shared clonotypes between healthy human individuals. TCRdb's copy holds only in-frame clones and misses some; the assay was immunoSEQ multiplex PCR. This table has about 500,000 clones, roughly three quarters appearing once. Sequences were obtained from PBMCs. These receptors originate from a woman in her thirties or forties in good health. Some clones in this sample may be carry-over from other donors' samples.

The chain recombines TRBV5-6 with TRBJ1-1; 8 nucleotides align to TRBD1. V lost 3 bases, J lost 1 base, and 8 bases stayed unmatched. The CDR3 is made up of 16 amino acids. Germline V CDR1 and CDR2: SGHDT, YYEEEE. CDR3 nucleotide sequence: TGTGCCAGCAGCTCTGACAGGGGATATTCGAACACTGAAGCTTTCTTT. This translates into CASSSDRGYSNTEAFF. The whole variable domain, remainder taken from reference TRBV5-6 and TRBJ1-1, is DAGVTQSPTHLIKTRGQQVTLRCSPKSGHDTVSWYQQALGQGPQFIFQYYEEEERQRGNFPDRFSGHQFPNYSSELNVNALLLGDSALYLCASSSDRGYSNTEAFFGQGTRLTVV.

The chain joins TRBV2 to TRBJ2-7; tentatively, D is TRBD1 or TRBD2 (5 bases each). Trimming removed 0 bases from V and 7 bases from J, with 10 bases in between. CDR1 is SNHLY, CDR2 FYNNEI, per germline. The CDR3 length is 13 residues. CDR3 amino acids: CASSEAVGTEQYF. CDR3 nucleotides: TGTGCCAGCAGTGAAGCGGTGGGGACGGAGCAGTACTTC.

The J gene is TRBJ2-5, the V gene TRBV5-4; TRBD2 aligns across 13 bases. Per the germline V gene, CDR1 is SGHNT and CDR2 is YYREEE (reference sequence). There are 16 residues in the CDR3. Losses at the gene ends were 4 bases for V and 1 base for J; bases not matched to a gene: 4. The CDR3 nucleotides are TGTGCCAGCAGCCGCCGACTAGCGGGAGGCCAAGAGACCCAGTACTTC. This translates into CASSRRLAGGQETQYF.

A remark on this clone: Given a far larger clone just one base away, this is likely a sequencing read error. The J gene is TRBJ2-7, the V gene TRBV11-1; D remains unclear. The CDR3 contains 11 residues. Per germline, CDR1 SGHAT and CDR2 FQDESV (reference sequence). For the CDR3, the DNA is TGTGCCAACAGCTTAGCTTACGAGCAGTACTTC. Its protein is CANSLAYEQYF.

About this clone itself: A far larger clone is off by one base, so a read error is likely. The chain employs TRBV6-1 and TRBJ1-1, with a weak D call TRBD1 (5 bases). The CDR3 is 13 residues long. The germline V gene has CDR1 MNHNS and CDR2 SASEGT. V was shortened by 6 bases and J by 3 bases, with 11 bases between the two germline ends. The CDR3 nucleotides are TGTGCCAGCAGGGACACGGGAGACACTGAAGCTTTCTTT. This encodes CASRDTGDTEAFF.

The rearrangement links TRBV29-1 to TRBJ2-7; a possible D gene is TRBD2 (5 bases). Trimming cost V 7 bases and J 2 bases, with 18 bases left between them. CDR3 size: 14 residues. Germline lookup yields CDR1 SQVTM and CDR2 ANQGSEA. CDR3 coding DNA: TGCAGCGCGAGGGTTGTGGGCTTAGCCTACGAGCAGTACTTC. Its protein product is CSARVVGLAYEQYF.

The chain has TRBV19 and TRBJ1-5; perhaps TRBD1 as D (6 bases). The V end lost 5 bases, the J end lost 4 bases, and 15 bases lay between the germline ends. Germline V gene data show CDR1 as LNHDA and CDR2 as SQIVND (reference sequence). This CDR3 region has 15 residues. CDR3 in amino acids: CASSGGLSANQPQHF. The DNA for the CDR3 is TGTGCCAGTAGTGGGGGGCTTTCGGCGAATCAGCCCCAGCATTTT.

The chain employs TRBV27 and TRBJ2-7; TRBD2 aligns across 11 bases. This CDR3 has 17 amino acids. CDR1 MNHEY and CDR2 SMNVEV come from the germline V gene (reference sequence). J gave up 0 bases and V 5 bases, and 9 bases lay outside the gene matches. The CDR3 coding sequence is TGTGCCAGCAGTCCCCTTAGCGGGAGGGGGAGCTCCTACGAGCAGTACTTC. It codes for CASSPLSGRGSSYEQYF.

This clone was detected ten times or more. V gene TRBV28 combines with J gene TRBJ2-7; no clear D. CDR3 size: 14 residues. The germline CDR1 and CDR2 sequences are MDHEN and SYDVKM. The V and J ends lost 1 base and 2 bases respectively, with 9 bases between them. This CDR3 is CASSLSPNPYEQYF. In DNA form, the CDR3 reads TGTGCCAGCAGTTTATCCCCCAACCCCTACGAGCAGTACTTC.

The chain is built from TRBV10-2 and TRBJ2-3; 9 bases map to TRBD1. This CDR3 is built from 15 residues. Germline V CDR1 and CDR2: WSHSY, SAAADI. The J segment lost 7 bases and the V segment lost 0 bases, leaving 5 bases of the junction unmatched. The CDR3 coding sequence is TGCGCCAGCAGTGAGTCGAACAGGGGGCGACATACGCAGTATTTT. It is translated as CASSESNRGRHTQYF.

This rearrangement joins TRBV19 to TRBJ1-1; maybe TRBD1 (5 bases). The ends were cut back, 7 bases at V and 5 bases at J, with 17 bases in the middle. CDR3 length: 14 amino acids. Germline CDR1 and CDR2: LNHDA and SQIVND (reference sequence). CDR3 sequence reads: CASTLTGGRTEAFF. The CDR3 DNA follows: TGTGCCAGTACCCTAACGGGGGGTAGGACTGAAGCTTTCTTT.